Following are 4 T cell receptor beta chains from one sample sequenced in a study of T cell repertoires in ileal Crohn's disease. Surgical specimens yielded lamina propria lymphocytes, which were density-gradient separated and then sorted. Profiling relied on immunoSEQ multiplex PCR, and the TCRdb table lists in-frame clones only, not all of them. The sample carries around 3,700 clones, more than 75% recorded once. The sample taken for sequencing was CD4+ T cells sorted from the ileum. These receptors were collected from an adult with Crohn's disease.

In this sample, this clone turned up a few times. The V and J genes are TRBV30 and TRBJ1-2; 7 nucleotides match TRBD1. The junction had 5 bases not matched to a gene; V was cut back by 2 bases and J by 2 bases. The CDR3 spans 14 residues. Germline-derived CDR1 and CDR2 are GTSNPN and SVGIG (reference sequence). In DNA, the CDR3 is TGTGCCTGGAGTAGCCGGGACAGCAACTATGGCTACACCTTC. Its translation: CAWSSRDSNYGYTF.

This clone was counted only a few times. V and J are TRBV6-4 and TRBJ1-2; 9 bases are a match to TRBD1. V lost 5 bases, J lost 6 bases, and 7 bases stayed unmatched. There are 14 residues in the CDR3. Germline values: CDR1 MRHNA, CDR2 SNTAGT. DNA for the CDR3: TGTGCCAGCAGTCCACGGACAGGGGCTAATGGCTACACCTTC. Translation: CASSPRTGANGYTF.

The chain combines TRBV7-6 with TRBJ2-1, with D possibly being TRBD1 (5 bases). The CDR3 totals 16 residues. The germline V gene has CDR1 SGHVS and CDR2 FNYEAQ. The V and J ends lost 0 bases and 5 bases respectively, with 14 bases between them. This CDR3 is CASSLAQGGNNNEQFF. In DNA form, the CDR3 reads TGTGCCAGCAGCTTAGCTCAGGGTGGAAATAACAATGAGCAGTTCTTC.

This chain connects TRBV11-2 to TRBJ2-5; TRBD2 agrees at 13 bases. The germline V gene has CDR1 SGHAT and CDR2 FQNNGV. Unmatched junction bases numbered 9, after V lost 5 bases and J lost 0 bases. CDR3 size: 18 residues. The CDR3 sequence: CASSPGVGTSGDQETQYF. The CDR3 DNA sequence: TGTGCCAGCAGCCCAGGTGTCGGGACTAGCGGGGACCAAGAGACCCAGTACTTC.